Listed below are T cell receptor beta chains from one sample, sequenced in a study of response to subunit inactivated influenza vaccine. MiXCR was run by TCRdb on the RT-PCR reads, yielding one entry per CDR3 protein. The sample has under 850,000 distinct CDR3 sequences; under 20% are singletons. The input for sequencing was PBMCs from blood, taken around 5 days after vaccination. These receptors all come from a man aged 50 to 59 who received an inactivated influenza vaccine. Each CDR3 is given with its conserved first and last residue. The D gene is left open where the match is weak. Size tells how often a clone was seen (once, few, many) or the class of an expanded clone, and some rows leave it out.

V gene,clone size,D gene,J gene,CDR3 DNA,CDR3 protein
TRBV12-3/TRBV12-4,many,-,TRBJ2-1,TGTGCCAGCAGGGCGTTGGGACCGCAAGAGCAGTTCTTC,CASRALGPQEQFF
TRBV20-1,few,TRBD1,TRBJ2-6,TGCAGTGCTAGACACAGGGGCACCATCTCTGGGGCCAACGTCCTGACTTTC,CSARHRGTISGANVLTF
TRBV5-6,many,TRBD1,TRBJ2-2,TGTGCCAGCAGCCTCCTACGATCGCACAGGGGAAAGACCGGGGAGCTGTTTTTT,CASSLLRSHRGKTGELFF
TRBV4-1,-,-,TRBJ1-2,TGCGCCAGCAGCCAAGACCGGGGGGCGAGCGGCTACACCTTC,CASSQDRGASGYTF
TRBV29-1,few,-,TRBJ2-7,TGCAGCGCCCTCGGGGGCACGTACGAGCAGTACTTC,CSALGGTYEQYF
TRBV27,-,-,TRBJ2-2,TGTGCCAGCAGTTTATGGCGCGCCGGGGAGCTGTTTTTT,CASSLWRAGELFF
TRBV29-1,few,-,TRBJ1-5,TGCAGCGTGGGGGGAGGGGGATACAATCAGCCCCAGCATTTT,CSVGGGGYNQPQHF
TRBV5-1,-,TRBD2,TRBJ2-3,TGCGCCAGCAGCTTGGCCCTAAGCGGGGGGGCAGATACGCTGTATTTT,CASSLALSGGADTLYF
TRBV5-1,-,TRBD1,TRBJ2-3,TGCGCCAGCAGCTTGACTGGGACAGGGAAAGATACGCAGTATTTT,CASSLTGTGKDTQYF
TRBV4-3,few,TRBD1,TRBJ1-1,TGCGCCAGCAGCCAAGTACCCACAGGGGGCTTGAACACTGAAGCTTTCTTT,CASSQVPTGGLNTEAFF
TRBV12-3/TRBV12-4,many,-,TRBJ2-5,TGTGCCAGCAGTTTAGGGGCAGCAGAGACCCAGTACTTC,CASSLGAAETQYF
TRBV20-1,few,-,TRBJ1-5,TGCAGTGCTAGAGATGGCGGACTGATCAATCAGCCCCAGCATTTT,CSARDGGLINQPQHF
TRBV20-1,many,-,TRBJ1-2,TGCAGTGTGGGCAGGGAGAATGGCTACACCTTC,CSVGRENGYTF
TRBV28,-,TRBD1,TRBJ2-7,TGTGCCAGCAGTTTCGATACCGGGACAGGGATTTACGAGCAGTACTTC,CASSFDTGTGIYEQYF
TRBV28,few,-,TRBJ2-5,TGTGCCAGCAGTACTCCGAGGGCTAGCGAGACCCAGTACTTC,CASSTPRASETQYF
TRBV6-2/TRBV6-3,-,TRBD1,TRBJ1-5,TGTGCCAGCGGAACAGGGGCTTATAGCAATCAGCCCCAGCATTTT,CASGTGAYSNQPQHF
TRBV12-3/TRBV12-4,-,-,TRBJ2-1,TGTGCCAGCAGCCCCGGTACAGGGGCGGGGGACAATGAGCAGTTCTTC,CASSPGTGAGDNEQFF
TRBV27,few,TRBD1,TRBJ2-7,TGTGCCAGCAGGCACAGGGGGCTTTTCTACGAGCAGTACTTC,CASRHRGLFYEQYF
TRBV7-2,-,TRBD1,TRBJ2-7,TGTGCCAGCAGGGGGACAGCCTCCTACGAGCAGTACTTC,CASRGTASYEQYF
TRBV20-1,-,TRBD1,TRBJ2-3,TGCAGTGCTAGAACTCGACAGGGGAGCACAGATACGCAGTATTTT,CSARTRQGSTDTQYF
TRBV9,few,TRBD1,TRBJ1-4,TGTGCCAGCAGCGTCGACAGGGGACGGGGAAAACTGTTTTTT,CASSVDRGRGKLFF
TRBV6-2/TRBV6-3,-,-,TRBJ2-7,TGTGCCAGCAGTTACCTCCTACGGGTCGCGGGAAGCTCCTACGAGCAGTACTTC,CASSYLLRVAGSSYEQYF
TRBV4-1,-,TRBD1,TRBJ2-2,TGCGCCAGCAGCCGAAGGGACAGCCGGGGCGGGGAGCTGTTTTTT,CASSRRDSRGGELFF
TRBV12-3/TRBV12-4,-,-,TRBJ2-2,TGTGCCAGCAGTTTAGGTGGGGGCGCCGGGGAGCTGTTTTTT,CASSLGGGAGELFF
TRBV7-2,-,-,TRBJ1-1,TGTGCCAGCAGCTTATACGGATCCATGAACACTGAAGCTTTCTTT,CASSLYGSMNTEAFF
TRBV6-5,few,-,TRBJ1-1,TGTGCCAGCAGCAAAGGGGGGCGTGGAAAAGCTTTCTTT,CASSKGGRGKAFF
TRBV20-1,-,-,TRBJ2-5,TGCAGTGCTACAAAGGGCAGCGGGCCAGAGACCCAGTACTTC,CSATKGSGPETQYF
TRBV2,few,-,TRBJ2-1,TGTGCTACAGTGATGGGGGGTTACAATGAGCAGTTCTTC,CATVMGGYNEQFF
TRBV2,-,TRBD1,TRBJ1-2,TGTGCCAGCAGTGGCACCGGGACAGGGGGCTTTGGCTACACCTTC,CASSGTGTGGFGYTF
TRBV9,few,TRBD2,TRBJ2-5,TGTGCCAGCAGCGTAGCTAGCGGGGAGAAAGGGACCCAGTACTTC,CASSVASGEKGTQYF
TRBV5-4,-,-,TRBJ1-1,TGTGCCAGCAGCTCACAGGGTGTCGGGGAAGCTTTCTTT,CASSSQGVGEAFF
TRBV6-2/TRBV6-3,few,-,TRBJ2-6,TGTGCCAGCAGCCTAGTTTATTCCTCTGGGGCCAACGTCCTGACTTTC,CASSLVYSSGANVLTF
TRBV11-2,-,-,TRBJ2-1,TGTGCCAGCAGCTCATCGACACGTCGGGTCCCTACTTACAATGAGCAGTTCTTC,CASSSSTRRVPTYNEQFF
TRBV24-1,-,TRBD2,TRBJ2-7,TGTGCCACAGGGAGTCGAGGCGGGGGAACGTACGAGCAGTACTTC,CATGSRGGGTYEQYF
TRBV7-8,many,-,TRBJ2-2,TGTGCCAGCAGCTTAGCGGAGGTCGGGGAGCTGTTTTTT,CASSLAEVGELFF
TRBV20-1,many,TRBD2,TRBJ2-5,TGCAGCGCAAGCGGACTAGCGGGAGTAGAGACCCAGTACTTC,CSASGLAGVETQYF
TRBV20-1,-,-,TRBJ1-3,TGCAGTGCTTCGAATCACTTTGGAAACACCATATATTTT,CSASNHFGNTIYF
TRBV9,few,-,TRBJ1-5,TGTGCCAGCAGCGTAGAAGGCGATCAGCCCCAGCATTTT,CASSVEGDQPQHF
TRBV12-3/TRBV12-4,-,-,TRBJ2-1,TGTGCCAGCATTGAGGGACACCACTCCTACAATGAGCAGTTCTTC,CASIEGHHSYNEQFF
TRBV15,-,TRBD2,TRBJ2-3,TGTGCCACCAGCAAAGAGGCACTAGCGGGGGTTGGCGCAGATACGCAGTATTTT,CATSKEALAGVGADTQYF
TRBV15,-,TRBD2,TRBJ2-5,TGTGCCACCAGCAGAGGGACTAGCGGGGAGGGAGAGACCCAGTACTTC,CATSRGTSGEGETQYF
TRBV28,-,-,TRBJ1-2,TGTGCCTGGGCAGGGGAGTATGGCTACACCTTC,CAWAGEYGYTF
TRBV10-3,-,-,TRBJ2-7,TGTGCCAGCCGGGGTGAGAGGGCGGGTGATTACGAGCAGTACTTC,CASRGERAGDYEQYF
TRBV6-1,-,-,TRBJ1-1,TGTGCCAGCAGCTCCCCCAGGCCGAACACTGAAGCTTTCTTT,CASSSPRPNTEAFF
TRBV10-3,-,TRBD1,TRBJ2-7,TGTGCCATCAGTGCGGGCTTCGGGCAGGGGGAGTCCTACGAGCAGTACTTC,CAISAGFGQGESYEQYF
TRBV7-9,-,-,TRBJ2-2,TGTGCCAACCACAGAGACACCGGGGAGCTGTTTTTT,CANHRDTGELFF
TRBV7-3,-,TRBD2,TRBJ2-3,TGTGCCAGCAGCTTAACGTCCAGCGGGAGGCCCACAGATACGCAGTATTTT,CASSLTSSGRPTDTQYF
TRBV20-1,-,-,TRBJ1-6,TGCAGTGCTAGTCAGTTCGGGGGGTCTTATTCACCCCTCCACTTT,CSASQFGGSYSPLHF
TRBV20-1,few,TRBD2,TRBJ2-4,TGCAGTGCTAGAGGGAGGCGGGGGGGCCCATCTCAAAACATTCAGTACTTC,CSARGRRGGPSQNIQYF
TRBV18,-,-,TRBJ1-1,TGTGCCAGCTCCCGACCAAACACTGAAGCTTTCTTT,CASSRPNTEAFF
TRBV5-1,few,-,TRBJ2-1,TGCGCCAGCAGCCCAGGGCCACTCTCCTACAATGAGCAGTTCTTC,CASSPGPLSYNEQFF
TRBV7-9,-,-,TRBJ2-7,TGTGCCAGCAGCTCACCGCTCCCAACCTCTCCCTACGAGCAGTACTTC,CASSSPLPTSPYEQYF
TRBV12-3/TRBV12-4,-,TRBD1,TRBJ1-1,TGTGACAGCAGCAGCGACAGGGGCAGGACTGAAGCTTTCTTT,CDSSSDRGRTEAFF
TRBV18,-,-,TRBJ1-2,TGTGCCAGCTCTGCAGGACCGCTGAAAAACTATGGCTACACCTTC,CASSAGPLKNYGYTF